These T cell receptor beta chains were read from a single sample in a study of shared clonotypes between healthy human individuals. Measured with immunoSEQ multiplex PCR; TCRdb has only the in-frame clones, and not every one. The sample shows some 2.1 million clones, around 93% of them seen only once. The source material was naive CD8+ T cells from PBMCs. All receptors derive from a man between 18 and 29 years old in good health. Some clones in this sample may be carry-over from other donors' samples. The CDR3 runs from the conserved cysteine through the conserved F or W. Fields, in order: D gene, J gene, CDR3 length, clone size, V gene, CDR3 DNA, CDR3 protein. The D gene is left open where the match is weak. Clone sizes are given selectively: once, few, many, or a class where the clone is expanded.

D: NA
J: TRBJ2-5
length: 15
size: NA
V: TRBV7-9
DNA: TGTGCCAGCAGCTCAGAAACTAGATACCAAGAGACCCAGTACTTC
CDR3: CASSSETRYQETQYF

D: TRBD2
J: TRBJ2-3
length: 15
size: once
V: TRBV9
DNA: TGTGCCAGCAGCGCAGGACTAGCGGCCACAGATACGCAGTATTTT
CDR3: CASSAGLAATDTQYF

D: NA
J: TRBJ2-7
length: 13
size: NA
V: TRBV21-1
DNA: TGTGCCAGCAGCAAAGTCAGGGGGTACGAGCAGTACTTC
CDR3: CASSKVRGYEQYF

D: TRBD1
J: TRBJ2-7
length: 12
size: NA
V: TRBV6-6
DNA: TGTGCCAGTATGGGACAGGACAACGAGCAGTACTTC
CDR3: CASMGQDNEQYF

D: NA
J: TRBJ1-2
length: 12
size: NA
V: TRBV27
DNA: TGTGCCACCAGGGAGTCACCCTATGGCTACACCTTC
CDR3: CATRESPYGYTF

D: TRBD1
J: TRBJ1-4
length: 15
size: NA
V: TRBV4-1
DNA: TGCGCCAGCAGACCCAGAACAGGGGACAATGAAAAACTGTTTTTT
CDR3: CASRPRTGDNEKLFF

D: TRBD2
J: TRBJ2-7
length: 14
size: NA
V: TRBV27
DNA: TGTGCCAGCAGTCTGGGACTAGGCTTCTACGAGCAGTACTTC
CDR3: CASSLGLGFYEQYF

D: NA
J: TRBJ2-2
length: 13
size: NA
V: TRBV9
DNA: TGTGCCAGCAGCTCCAGGGGTGCCGGGGAGCTGTTTTTT
CDR3: CASSSRGAGELFF

D: TRBD1
J: TRBJ1-3
length: 15
size: once
V: TRBV5-6
DNA: TGTGCCAGCAGCTTGGCCCTAGGACAGGGGCACACCATATATTTT
CDR3: CASSLALGQGHTIYF

D: NA
J: TRBJ2-2
length: 14
size: NA
V: TRBV28
DNA: TGTGCCAGCAGCCCCCATACGAACACCGGGGAGCTGTTTTTT
CDR3: CASSPHTNTGELFF

D: TRBD1
J: TRBJ2-5
length: 15
size: NA
V: TRBV28
DNA: TGTGCCAGCAACCCCGGGACAGGGAATTGGGAGACCCAGTACTTC
CDR3: CASNPGTGNWETQYF

D: NA
J: TRBJ2-3
length: 16
size: NA
V: TRBV19
DNA: TGTGCCAGTAGTATAGGTGGCGGGTGGGATGGAGATACGCAGTATTTT
CDR3: CASSIGGGWDGDTQYF

D: TRBD2
J: TRBJ2-1
length: 16
size: NA
V: TRBV27
DNA: TGTGCCAGCTCCACCTCGAGCGGGAGGCTCTACAATGAGCAGTTCTTC
CDR3: CASSTSSGRLYNEQFF

D: NA
J: TRBJ2-1
length: 17
size: NA
V: TRBV4-1
DNA: TGCGCCAGCAGCCCCCGACCCGTTGGGGGACTTTACAATGAGCAGTTCTTC
CDR3: CASSPRPVGGLYNEQFF

D: NA
J: TRBJ2-1
length: 13
size: NA
V: TRBV19
DNA: TGTGCCAGTAGTATAGATCTAGGGGATGAGCAGTTCTTC
CDR3: CASSIDLGDEQFF

D: NA
J: TRBJ1-1
length: 15
size: NA
V: TRBV5-1
DNA: TGCGCCAGCAGCTTGGGCAGGGTTTGGGACACTGAAGCTTTCTTT
CDR3: CASSLGRVWDTEAFF

D: NA
J: TRBJ2-7
length: 11
size: once
V: TRBV10-3
DNA: TGTGCCAACCCGGTGATTCACGAGCAGTACTTC
CDR3: CANPVIHEQYF

D: NA
J: TRBJ2-7
length: 15
size: NA
V: TRBV4-2
DNA: TGTGCCAGCAGCCAGCGGCCGTCGGCCGTCTACGAGCAGTACTTC
CDR3: CASSQRPSAVYEQYF

D: TRBD2
J: TRBJ2-7
length: 12
size: NA
V: TRBV19
DNA: TGTGCCAGTAGTGAGTGGGGGGGCGAGCAGTACTTC
CDR3: CASSEWGGEQYF

D: NA
J: TRBJ1-1
length: 12
size: NA
V: TRBV6-6
DNA: TGTGCCAGCAGTTACGGGGTCTCTGAAGCTTTCTTT
CDR3: CASSYGVSEAFF

D: TRBD1
J: TRBJ1-4
length: 15
size: NA
V: TRBV7-9
DNA: TGTGCCAGCAGCACCGCGACAGGGCTTAATGAAAAACTGTTTTTT
CDR3: CASSTATGLNEKLFF

D: NA
J: TRBJ2-3
length: 16
size: NA
V: TRBV5-6
DNA: TGTGCCAGCAGCCCCCGACGCCGGGACCTGTTAGATACGCAGTATTTT
CDR3: CASSPRRRDLLDTQYF

D: NA
J: TRBJ2-2
length: 15
size: NA
V: TRBV27
DNA: TGTGCCAGCAGTACCGGGACACAGAACACCGGGGAGCTGTTTTTT
CDR3: CASSTGTQNTGELFF

D: TRBD1
J: TRBJ1-1
length: 13
size: NA
V: TRBV4-1
DNA: TGCGCCAGCAGCCCGGGGACAGGGTCTGAAGCTTTCTTT
CDR3: CASSPGTGSEAFF

D: TRBD1
J: TRBJ2-7
length: 17
size: NA
V: TRBV4-1
DNA: TGCGCCAGCAGCCAAGATGTTGGCAGGGGGTTATCCTACGAGCAGTACTTC
CDR3: CASSQDVGRGLSYEQYF

D: NA
J: TRBJ1-1
length: 13
size: few
V: TRBV27
DNA: TGTGCCAGCGGTATTACAGCCGTGCATGGGGTTTTCTTT
CDR3: CASGITAVHGVFF

D: TRBD1
J: TRBJ1-2
length: 11
size: NA
V: TRBV25-1
DNA: TGTGCCACCAGGGACAGGGATGGCTACACCTTC
CDR3: CATRDRDGYTF

D: TRBD2
J: TRBJ2-7
length: 17
size: NA
V: TRBV2
DNA: TGTGCCAGCAGTAAAGAGACACTAGCGGGAGAATCCCACGAGCAGTACTTC
CDR3: CASSKETLAGESHEQYF

D: NA
J: TRBJ2-5
length: 13
size: NA
V: TRBV7-9
DNA: TGTGCCAGCAGCCAACAGGTCCGAGAGACCCAGTACTTC
CDR3: CASSQQVRETQYF

D: NA
J: TRBJ2-7
length: 14
size: NA
V: TRBV28
DNA: TGTGCCAGCAGTTTACGGCAATACCGTGGCGAGCAGTACTTC
CDR3: CASSLRQYRGEQYF

D: NA
J: TRBJ1-3
length: 15
size: few
V: TRBV6-6
DNA: TGTGCCAGCAGTCACCCAGGATGGCTAGCCGACACCATATATTTT
CDR3: CASSHPGWLADTIYF

D: NA
J: TRBJ2-5
length: 15
size: NA
V: TRBV27
DNA: TGTGCCAGCAGTCCCTACGGAGGGAGGCAAGAGACCCAGTACTTC
CDR3: CASSPYGGRQETQYF

D: NA
J: TRBJ2-1
length: 14
size: NA
V: TRBV27
DNA: TGTGCCAGCAGTTTATTGGCTACCTACAATGAGCAGTTCTTC
CDR3: CASSLLATYNEQFF

D: TRBD1
J: TRBJ2-7
length: 14
size: NA
V: TRBV7-9
DNA: TGTGCCAGCAGCCCGGGGACAGCGGCCTACGAGCAGTACTTC
CDR3: CASSPGTAAYEQYF

D: NA
J: TRBJ1-1
length: 14
size: NA
V: TRBV2
DNA: TGTGCCAGCAGTGAGTGGAGGATGAACACTGAAGCTTTCTTT
CDR3: CASSEWRMNTEAFF

D: TRBD2
J: TRBJ2-1
length: 17
size: NA
V: TRBV4-2
DNA: TGTGCCAGCAGCCAAGTGGGGCTAGCGGGAGTATACAATGAGCAGTTCTTC
CDR3: CASSQVGLAGVYNEQFF

D: NA
J: TRBJ2-2
length: 14
size: NA
V: TRBV27
DNA: TGTGCCAGCAGTTCCCCGGCCAGCACCGGGGAGCTGTTTTTT
CDR3: CASSSPASTGELFF

D: NA
J: TRBJ2-1
length: 15
size: NA
V: TRBV28
DNA: TGTGCCAGCAGTTTAGGAAGGGGAGCCTACAATGAGCAGTTCTTC
CDR3: CASSLGRGAYNEQFF

D: NA
J: TRBJ2-1
length: 12
size: NA
V: TRBV7-8
DNA: TGTGCCAGCAAACTAGCCTACAATGAGCAGTTCTTC
CDR3: CASKLAYNEQFF

D: NA
J: TRBJ2-2
length: 12
size: NA
V: TRBV29-1
DNA: TGCAGCGTTGAAAGGAACACCGGGGAGCTGTTTTTT
CDR3: CSVERNTGELFF